These T cell receptor beta chains were read from a single sample in a study of blood T cells in healthy people across ages. In TCRdb, the 5' RACE reads were re-called with MiXCR into one record per CDR3 protein. This repertoire shows 1,100,000 or so distinct CDR3 sequences, under 45% found once; its top ten account for approximately 20%. Sequenced input: blood. Every receptor here comes from an older woman in good health. Each CDR3 is given without its conserved first and last residue.

CDR3,J,V
ASSQDGQDGGGYT,TRBJ1-2,TRBV4-2
ASSMPLGSYNEQF,TRBJ2-1,TRBV6-2/TRBV6-3
ASSLGLLAGSYGQY,TRBJ2-4,TRBV5-1
ASSPSGRPGNEQF,TRBJ2-1,TRBV12-3/TRBV12-4
ASSVKRAGEQF,TRBJ2-1,TRBV2
ASSRQSSSDDTQY,TRBJ2-3,TRBV4-1
SAPNSGSAYNEQF,TRBJ2-1,TRBV20-1
ASTRTAANYGYT,TRBJ1-2,TRBV4-1
ASSLATSWAPDTQY,TRBJ2-3,TRBV7-2
ASSQFVGPAETQY,TRBJ2-5,TRBV5-1
ASSPTATVGMGYT,TRBJ1-2,TRBV12-3/TRBV12-4
ASRKGTSGIYEQY,TRBJ2-7,TRBV7-2
SVEDFTSGGFAQY,TRBJ2-7,TRBV29-1
ASSLEGLATEETQY,TRBJ2-5,TRBV7-6
AGSAIRGMNTEAF,TRBJ1-1,TRBV6-1
SVVGGEETQY,TRBJ2-5,TRBV29-1